This TCR beta chain was identified during a study of T cell repertoires in cytomegalovirus infection. Study-level points and caveats: In two of eight donors, the top clonotype was HLA-C-restricted CMV-specific. Public TCR beta family frequency separated CMV-and-HLA carriers, including in an independent cohort.

In the case of this clonotype: Its antigen is as yet unknown.

Using its own MiXCR run on the reads, TCRdb lists one record per CDR3 protein. Here the sample spans approximately 730,000 distinct CDR3 sequences, around a third being singletons. CDR1 and CDR2 from the germline V gene are SGHVT and SQSDAQ. The CDR3 loop spans 16 amino acids. Trimming cost V 5 bases and J 1 base; bases outside gene matches: 3. This rearrangement joins TRBV7-4 to TRBJ2-2; 11 nucleotides align to TRBD1. Sample: cultured PBMCs, taken from culture after CMV antigen stimulation. The sequence was obtained from a human donor in good health (CMV status not recorded). Some clones in this sample may be carry-over from other donors' samples. The CDR3 loop is CASSPGTGGNTGELFF. The CDR3 DNA is TGTGCCAGCAGCCCCGGGACAGGGGGGAACACCGGGGAGCTGTTTTTT.